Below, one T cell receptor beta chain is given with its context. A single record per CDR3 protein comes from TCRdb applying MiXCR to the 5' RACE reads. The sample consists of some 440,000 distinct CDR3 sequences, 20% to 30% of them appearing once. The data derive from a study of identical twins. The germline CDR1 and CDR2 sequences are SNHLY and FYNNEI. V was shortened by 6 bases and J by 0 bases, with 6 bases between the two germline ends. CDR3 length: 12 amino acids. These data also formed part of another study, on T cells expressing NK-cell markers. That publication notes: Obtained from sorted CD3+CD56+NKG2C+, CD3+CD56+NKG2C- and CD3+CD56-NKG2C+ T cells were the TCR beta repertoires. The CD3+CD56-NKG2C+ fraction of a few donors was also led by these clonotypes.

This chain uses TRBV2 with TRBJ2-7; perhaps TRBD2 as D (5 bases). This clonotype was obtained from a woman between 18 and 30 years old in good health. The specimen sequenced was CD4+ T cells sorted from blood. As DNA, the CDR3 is TGTGCCAGCAGGGAGGACTCCTACGAGCAGTACTTC. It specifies CASREDSYEQYF.